The 27 T cell receptor beta chains presented below share a single source sample, sequenced in a study of shared clonotypes between healthy human individuals. Terminally differentiated effector memory CD45RA+ cells were left out of the naive CD8 fraction, which was CD45RO-negative and positively selected for CCR7. Repertoires were generated with immunoSEQ multiplex PCR, while TCRdb's copy carries only in-frame clones and drops some. The table has just over 2,000,000 clones, about 95% seen once. Sequencing input: naive CD8+ T cells sorted from blood. These receptors were taken from a man between 18 and 35 years old in good health.

For the CDR3, the DNA is TGTGCCAGCAGTTATAAGAGGACTGAAGCTTTCTTT. Its translation: CASSYKRTEAFF. The V and J genes are TRBV6-5 and TRBJ1-1; D remains unclear. In germline, CDR1 is MNHEY, CDR2 SVGAGI. CDR3 length: 12 residues. V lost 3 bases, J lost 5 bases, and 7 bases lay in between.

A remark on this clone: This same CDR3 is encoded by further DNA sequences in the sample. CDR3 bases: TGTGCCAGCAGTGACAGGGGGCTCTACGAGCAGTACTTC. Amino acids: CASSDRGLYEQYF. J is TRBJ2-7 and V is TRBV6-1; 8 nucleotides align to TRBD1. Looked up from germline, CDR1 is MNHNS and CDR2 is SASEGT. The CDR3 contains 13 residues. V trimming: 3 bases; J trimming: 3 bases; junction bases outside the gene matches: 1.

Details on this clone: Other DNA sequences within the sample encode an identical CDR3. This chain joins TRBV2 and TRBJ2-7; TRBD1 matches 10 bases. With 4 bases clipped from V and 1 base from J, the junction kept 4 bases outside the gene matches. Germline CDR1 and CDR2: SNHLY and FYNNEI. This CDR3 has 15 amino acids. This chain's CDR3 is CASSGRQGASYEQYF. The CDR3 DNA is TGTGCCAGCAGTGGTCGACAGGGGGCATCCTACGAGCAGTACTTC.

This rearrangement joins TRBV19 to TRBJ1-1; D call uncertain. Germline V CDR1 and CDR2: LNHDA, SQIVND (reference sequence). The CDR3 has 15 residues. V was shortened by 1 base and J by 1 base, with 10 bases between the two germline ends. CDR3 bases: TGTGCCAGTAGTATAGGGGCCTCAACGAACACTGAAGCTTTCTTT. Protein sequence: CASSIGASTNTEAFF.

The chain links TRBV5-1 to TRBJ2-2; 9 bases line up with TRBD1. The CDR3 consists of 17 residues. Looked up from germline, CDR1 is SGHRS and CDR2 is YFSETQ. V dropped 3 bases and J dropped 4; count of bases not matched to a gene: 10. The CDR3 DNA follows: TGCGCCAGCAGCTCAACCTCGACAGGGGGGAGCACCGGGGAGCTGTTTTTT. Protein: CASSSTSTGGSTGELFF.

The genes are TRBV11-2 and TRBJ1-3, with D maybe TRBD1 (5 bases). This CDR3 is 16 amino acids long. Germline loops: CDR1 SGHAT, CDR2 FQNNGV. V was cut by 1 base and J by 2 bases, with 12 bases left in between. The CDR3 DNA reads TGTGCCAGCAGCTTAGGGTCAGAGGGGACTGGAAACACCATATATTTT. As protein: CASSLGSEGTGNTIYF.

This chain joins TRBV6-6 and TRBJ2-1, with 8 bases that match TRBD2. Trimming at V came to 6 bases and at J to 4 bases, leaving 8 bases not matched to a gene. Germline V gene sequence: CDR1 MNHNY, CDR2 SVGAGI (reference sequence). The length of the CDR3 is 15 residues. The CDR3 sequence: CASSPSGGPYNEQFF. The DNA of the CDR3 is TGTGCCAGCAGCCCAAGCGGGGGCCCATACAATGAGCAGTTCTTC.

The chain couples TRBV6-5 to TRBJ2-1; no clear D gene. CDR3 length: 14 amino acids. Germline V gene data show CDR1 as MNHEY and CDR2 as SVGAGI. The V gene lost 2 bases and the J gene lost 7 bases, with 12 bases spanning the gap. The CDR3 coding sequence is TGTGCCAGCAGTTACGATCCAGTTTGGAATGAGCAGTTCTTC. Protein product: CASSYDPVWNEQFF.

The rearrangement joins TRBV4-1 to TRBJ2-7; TRBD1 agrees at 12 bases. Losses at the gene ends were 5 bases for V and 6 bases for J; bases not matched to a gene: 8. The germline CDR1 and CDR2 sequences are MGHRA and YSYEKL. The CDR3 has 15 residues. In DNA form, the CDR3 reads TGCGCCAGCAGCTCCGGGACAGGGGGCTTTTCCGAGCAGTACTTC. Amino acids: CASSSGTGGFSEQYF.

This clone was detected once. The rearrangement links TRBV7-9 to TRBJ2-1; unclear D gene. Trimming took off 2 bases at V and 5 bases at J, with 7 bases between the two ends. Germline assignment: CDR1 SEHNR and CDR2 FQNEAQ (reference sequence). The CDR3 totals 13 residues. The CDR3 region is CASSLTENNEQFF. CDR3 nucleotide sequence: TGTGCCAGCAGCTTAACAGAAAACAATGAGCAGTTCTTC.

The chain recombines TRBV7-8 with TRBJ2-7; the match to TRBD1 covers 11 bases. The CDR3 covers 15 residues. The trim removed 4 bases at V and 4 bases at J, leaving 6 bases unmatched. Germline assignment: CDR1 SGHVS and CDR2 FQNEAQ. The chain's CDR3 is CASSSEDRGPYEQYF. CDR3 coding DNA: TGTGCCAGCAGCTCCGAGGACAGGGGGCCATACGAGCAGTACTTC.

With regard to this clone: The junction does not match germline at one end; this may be a read error. J is TRBJ1-3 and V is TRBV6-5; 10 nucleotides line up with TRBD1. Germline CDR1 is MNHEY and CDR2 is SVGAGI. The CDR3 spans 14 residues. CDR3 DNA sequence: TGTGCCAGCAGCCCGGGACAGGGGTCCCCTCTCTCTGATTTT. This gives the protein CASSPGQGSPLSDF.

This sequence joins TRBV9 and TRBJ1-5; D is perhaps TRBD1 (5 bases). The germline gives CDR1 SGDLS, CDR2 YYNGEE. The CDR3 runs 15 residues. V lost 0 bases and J lost 5, with 12 bases in between. CDR3 amino acids: CASSVEGRDDQPQHF. Written as DNA, the CDR3 is TGTGCCAGCAGCGTAGAAGGCAGGGATGATCAGCCCCAGCATTTT.

The rearrangement uses TRBV10-1 and TRBJ2-7, with D possibly being TRBD1 (6 bases). Trimming cost V 10 bases and J 0 bases, with 19 bases left between them. The CDR3 sequence is 15 residues long. Germline V gene data show CDR1 as WNHNN and CDR2 as SYGVQD (reference sequence). CDR3 region: CAIFPRDTNSYEQYF. Here the CDR3 DNA reads TGCGCCATCTTCCCTCGGGACACAAACTCCTACGAGCAGTACTTC.

The chain joins TRBV14 to TRBJ2-1, with 9 positions matching TRBD1. The germline gives CDR1 SGHDN, CDR2 FVKESK. With 4 bases clipped from V and 2 bases from J, the junction kept 6 bases outside the gene matches. The CDR3 is 16 amino acids. CDR3 nucleotide sequence: TGTGCCAGCAGCCCCTCCCGGGACAGGGCCTACAATGAGCAGTTCTTC. Amino acid sequence: CASSPSRDRAYNEQFF.

The chain recombines TRBV5-6 with TRBJ2-5; D unclear. The CDR3 sequence is 14 residues long. CDR1 is SGHDT, CDR2 YYEEEE, per germline. The V end lost 0 bases, the J end lost 5 bases, and 11 bases lay between the germline ends. CDR3 coding DNA: TGTGCCAGCAGCTTGGTGGGGATTGGGGAGACCCAGTACTTC. Amino acid sequence: CASSLVGIGETQYF.

As regards this clone: Other DNA variants within this sample encode the same CDR3. The chain links TRBV7-9 to TRBJ2-7; TRBD2 is a possible D gene (5 bases). Deletions cut 2 bases from V and 4 bases from J, with 6 bases between. This CDR3 is built from 12 residues. Germline CDR1 and CDR2: SEHNR and FQNEAQ (reference sequence). The chain's CDR3 is CASSLRGYEQYF. The CDR3 region has the DNA TGTGCCAGCAGCTTACGGGGATACGAGCAGTACTTC.

The rearrangement links TRBV27 to TRBJ1-5; D may be TRBD1 (6 bases). CDR3 length equals 15 residues. Trimming removed 0 bases at V and 6 bases at J, with 12 bases between. The germline CDR1 and CDR2 sequences are MNHEY and SMNVEV (reference sequence). CDR3 DNA sequence: TGTGCCAGCAGTTTATCTCGGGGGGCCACTCAGCCCCAGCATTTT. It specifies CASSLSRGATQPQHF.

This chain uses TRBV5-4 with TRBJ1-4, with 11 bases identical to TRBD1. The CDR3 has 15 residues. Trimming at V came to 3 bases and at J to 8 bases, leaving 6 bases not matched to a gene. Germline CDR1 reads SGHNT; CDR2 reads YYREEE (reference sequence). The CDR3 DNA reads as TGTGCCAGCAGCTCTGGACAGGGGGCTATAGAAAAACTGTTTTTT. Translating it yields CASSSGQGAIEKLFF.

The chain uses TRBV19 and TRBJ2-1; 8 bases are shared with TRBD2. V lost 0 bases, J lost 6 bases, and 4 bases stayed unmatched. Germline CDR1 is LNHDA and CDR2 is SQIVND (reference sequence). The CDR3 runs to 15 residues. The DNA of the CDR3 is TGTGCCAGTAGTATAGATGCGGGAGGATCCAATGAGCAGTTCTTC. It translates to CASSIDAGGSNEQFF.

The chain is built from TRBV9 and TRBJ1-5; 10 bases line up with TRBD1. The length of the CDR3 is 15 residues. Germline CDR1 SGDLS, CDR2 YYNGEE. Trimming took 4 bases from V and 5 from J; bases not matched to a gene: 6. As DNA, the CDR3 is TGTGCCAGCAGCACTACCGGGACAGGGGATCAGCCCCAGCATTTT. As protein: CASSTTGTGDQPQHF. The full variable domain, with the rest looked up from reference TRBV9 and TRBJ1-5, is DSGVTQTPKHLITATGQRVTLRCSPRSGDLSVYWYQQSLDQGLQFLIQYYNGEERAKGNILERFSAQQFPDLHSELNLSSLELGDSALYFCASSTTGTGDQPQHFGDGTRLSIL.

The V gene is TRBV19, the J gene TRBJ2-7; tentative D call: TRBD2 (5 bases). The CDR3 runs to 16 residues. The V and J ends lost 1 base and 1 base respectively, with 14 bases between them. The germline V gene encodes CDR1 LNHDA and CDR2 SQIVND (reference sequence). CDR3 nucleotides: TGTGCCAGTAGTATAGTCGGAGGCGAGGGATCCTACGAGCAGTACTTC. The encoded protein is CASSIVGGEGSYEQYF.

The V gene is TRBV6-5, the J gene TRBJ2-1, with 9 bases aligning to TRBD1. The ends lost 4 bases at V and 12 bases at J; junction bases unmatched: 13. This CDR3 comprises 15 residues. The germline V gene encodes CDR1 MNHEY and CDR2 SVGAGI. This chain's CDR3 is CASSFLGTGLEGQFF. DNA for the CDR3: TGTGCCAGCAGTTTTCTCGGGACAGGGCTCGAGGGGCAGTTCTTC.

The genes are TRBV4-3 and TRBJ2-1; 10 bases line up with TRBD2. The V gene's germline CDR1 is LGHNA and CDR2 YSLEER. Losses at the gene ends were 3 bases for V and 7 bases for J; bases not matched to a gene: 9. This CDR3 has 16 residues. CDR3 in DNA: TGCGCCAGCAGCCATAACCTAGCGGGGGAGTTTAATGAGCAGTTCTTC. Protein product: CASSHNLAGEFNEQFF.

This chain connects TRBV7-9 to TRBJ1-1, with 7 positions matching TRBD1. This CDR3 comprises 15 residues. The V gene end was trimmed by 8 bases and the J gene end by 4 bases; junction bases not matched to a gene: 13. Germline CDR1 reads SEHNR; CDR2 reads FQNEAQ (reference sequence). The CDR3 is CASGPTGARPTEAFF. The CDR3 DNA is TGTGCCAGCGGTCCAACAGGGGCGAGACCCACTGAAGCTTTCTTT. The full variable domain, with the rest looked up from reference TRBV7-9 and TRBJ1-1, is DTGVSQNPRHKITKRGQNVTFRCDPISEHNRLYWYRQTLGQGPEFLTYFQNEAQLEKSRLLSDRFSAERPKGSFSTLEIQRTEQGDSAMYLCASGPTGARPTEAFFGQGTRLTVV.

V is TRBV7-2 and J is TRBJ2-3; D is ambiguous. Germline lookup yields CDR1 SGHTA and CDR2 FQGNSA. The CDR3 length is 12 residues. Trimming left V 7 bases short and J 6 bases short, with 11 bases between. The DNA for the CDR3 is TGTGCCAGCAACTCCCTGGGGGATACGCAGTATTTT. Amino acids: CASNSLGDTQYF.

The chain carries TRBV27 and TRBJ2-5, with 10 bases matching TRBD2. Germline CDR1 is MNHEY and CDR2 is SMNVEV (reference sequence). This CDR3 comprises 20 residues. The trim removed 2 bases at V and 2 bases at J, leaving 17 bases unmatched. CDR3 sequence: CASSLLTGTSERKKQETQYF. The CDR3 region has the DNA TGTGCCAGCAGTTTACTCACCGGGACTAGCGAAAGGAAGAAACAAGAGACCCAGTACTTC.